Described below is a single T cell receptor (beta chain) sequence and its context. The same CDR3 arises from other DNA sequences in this sample as well. In the original workflow: Amplification from reference gene primers served as the basis for estimated nucleated cell counts. Profiling relied on immunoSEQ multiplex PCR, and the TCRdb table lists in-frame clones only, not all of them. The V and J calls and clone size come from that table; D and trimming were worked out from the DNA. The sample includes over 150,000 clones, approximately 88% seen only once; the top ten take over 6.5%. In Seattle, patients joined the study during active infection and were tracked longitudinally. This sample is drawn from a study of blood T cell repertoires in COVID-19. Study context: Spain, Italy and the United States supplied samples that represented acute and convalescent COVID-19. Nucleic acid was either cDNA or gDNA, and it came from T cells, B-cell-depleted T cells, or PBMCs.

CDR3 length equals 13 residues. V lost 8 bases and J lost 1, with 9 bases in between. Germline CDR1 is MNHEY and CDR2 is SMNVEV (reference sequence). This receptor was identified in a woman in her forties with COVID-19, enrolled during active disease. Sample: peripheral blood. The chain couples TRBV27 to TRBJ1-5; D not resolved. CDR3: CASGPLSNQPQHF. For the CDR3, the DNA is TGTGCCAGCGGCCCTTTAAGCAATCAGCCCCAGCATTTT.